The 26 T cell receptor beta chains reported below all come from one sample, sequenced in a study of blood T cells in healthy people across ages. The second PCR ran roughly 7 to 12 cycles with a sample-barcoded 5' primer and J-beta primers. Each CDR3 protein gets one entry after TCRdb re-called the 5' RACE reads with MiXCR. The profile shows over a million distinct CDR3 sequences, 55% to 75% of them singletons. The sequenced material came from blood. Receptors were obtained from a man between 18 and 29 years old in good health.

The V call is TRBV2, the J call TRBJ1-2; TRBD1 agrees at 9 bases. The V gene end was trimmed by 3 bases and the J gene end by 4 bases; junction bases not matched to a gene: 6. Germline assignment: CDR1 SNHLY and CDR2 FYNNEI. This CDR3 comprises 15 residues. CDR3 coding DNA: TGTGCCAGCAGTGAGAGGACAGGGGTCTCCTATGGCTACACCTTC. This gives the protein CASSERTGVSYGYTF.

The J gene is TRBJ1-2, the V gene TRBV9; D is uncertain. The germline CDR1 and CDR2 sequences are SGDLS and YYNGEE. The CDR3 is made up of 15 amino acids. V lost 2 bases and J 6 bases, leaving 17 bases between the germline ends. CDR3 sequence reads: CASSVTWTERDGYTF. In nucleotides, the CDR3 is TGTGCCAGCAGCGTTACCTGGACTGAGAGGGATGGCTACACCTTC.

The chain employs TRBV12-3 or TRBV12-4 and TRBJ1-6; TRBD1 is a possible D gene (5 bases). This CDR3 is built from 13 residues. V dropped 3 bases and J dropped 10 bases, with 10 bases sitting between them. CDR3 coding DNA: TGTGCCAGCAGTTTGAAGCAGGGATCACCCCTCCACTTT. It translates to CASSLKQGSPLHF.

The chain joins TRBV24-1 to TRBJ2-5, with D unclear. The CDR3 runs 12 residues. Trimming took 12 bases from V and 0 from J, leaving 10 bases between them. The germline V gene has CDR1 KGHDR and CDR2 SFDVKD. Here the CDR3 DNA reads TGTGCCGCCGCAGGAGACCAAGAGACCCAGTACTTC. Its translation: CAAAGDQETQYF.

This clonotype was observed once. The genes are TRBV6-2 or TRBV6-3 and TRBJ2-3, with 7 bases that match TRBD2. Per the germline V gene, CDR1 is MNHEY and CDR2 is SVGEGT. Unmatched junction bases numbered 9, after V lost 7 bases and J lost 2 bases. The CDR3 spans 15 residues. DNA of the CDR3: TGTGCCAGCAACAGAGGAACTAGCGTCACAGATACGCAGTATTTT. As protein: CASNRGTSVTDTQYF.

In the case of this clonotype: A junction boundary mismatches the germline segment, possibly from a read error. The chain is built from TRBV12-3 or TRBV12-4 and TRBJ1-2, with D uncertain. The CDR3 has 12 amino acids. The CDR3, as DNA: TGTGCCAGCGGTTTGGGAATTTATGGCTACACCTTC. Protein sequence: CASGLGIYGYTF.

In this sample, this clonotype turned up a few times. This CDR3 is CASSFGTGQSTGTQYF. DNA of the CDR3: TGTGCCAGCAGTTTCGGGACAGGGCAGTCCACGGGGACCCAGTACTTC. The chain employs TRBV27 and TRBJ2-7; 9 bases line up with TRBD1. The J call may be mistaken, given a closer DNA end match to TRBJ2-5. CDR3 length: 16 residues. Germline loops: CDR1 MNHEY, CDR2 SMNVEV (reference sequence).

This clonotype was seen just once. The chain links TRBV7-2 to TRBJ2-4, with D hard to call. The better agreement between TRBJ2-7 and the DNA end casts doubt on the J call. The CDR3 length is 14 residues. Germline assignment: CDR1 SGHTA and CDR2 FQGNSA. CDR3 loop: CASSSGPSPYEQYF. DNA of the CDR3: TGTGCCAGCAGCTCAGGTCCGTCCCCCTACGAGCAGTACTTC.

The CDR3 loop is CASSFRFTEAFF. DNA for the CDR3: TGTGCCAGCAGTTTTAGGTTCACTGAAGCTTTCTTT. The gene calls are TRBV12-3 or TRBV12-4 and TRBJ1-1; no clear D gene. This CDR3 comprises 12 residues. V lost 3 bases to trimming and J lost 4 bases, with 6 bases between them.

J is TRBJ2-5 and V is TRBV10-2, with D perhaps matching TRBD1 or TRBD2 (6 bases each). CDR3 length equals 14 residues. V was trimmed by 6 bases and J by 11 bases, leaving 22 bases between them. CDR1 is WSHSY, CDR2 SAAADI, per germline. CDR3 nucleotide sequence: TGCGCCAGCAGGGAGGTCTGGGGGCGGGGTGAGCAGTACTTC. Translating it yields CASREVWGRGEQYF.

This rearrangement joins TRBV4-1 to TRBJ1-1; 10 positions match TRBD1. The V gene's germline CDR1 is MGHRA and CDR2 YSYEKL. Trimming cost V 4 bases and J 8 bases; bases outside gene matches: 7. The CDR3 has 14 amino acids. In nucleotides, the CDR3 is TGCGCCAGCAGCCGAGACCGGGACAGGGGCGAAGCTTTCTTT. This gives the protein CASSRDRDRGEAFF.

This sequence joins TRBV14 and TRBJ2-5, with TRBD2 matching 11 bases. Germline-derived CDR1 and CDR2 are SGHDN and FVKESK. The junction had 4 bases not matched to a gene; V was cut back by 2 bases and J by 5 bases. This CDR3 is built from 15 residues. CDR3 in amino acids: CASSQRLAGGETQYF. As DNA, the CDR3 is TGTGCCAGCAGCCAAAGGCTAGCGGGAGGCGAGACCCAGTACTTC.

The rearrangement joins TRBV11-2 to TRBJ2-1; possible D gene TRBD2, 6 bases. The germline V gene encodes CDR1 SGHAT and CDR2 FQNNGV. This CDR3 has 15 residues. The ends were cut back, 5 bases at V and 5 bases at J, with 16 bases in the middle. The chain's CDR3 is CASSPKRANNNEQFF. Written as DNA, the CDR3 is TGTGCCAGCAGCCCCAAGCGGGCGAACAACAATGAGCAGTTCTTC. The variable domain in full, with the rest retrieved from reference TRBV11-2 and TRBJ2-1, is EAGVAQSPRYKIIEKRQSVAFWCNPISGHATLYWYQQILGQGPKLLIQFQNNGVVDDSQLPKDRFSAERLKGVDSTLKIQPAKLEDSAVYLCASSPKRANNNEQFFGPGTRLTVL.

The rearrangement links TRBV7-9 to TRBJ2-2, with D uncertain. V gave up 6 bases and J gave up 3 bases, with 8 bases separating them. The CDR3 is 13 residues long. Germline-derived CDR1 and CDR2 are SEHNR and FQNEAQ (reference sequence). CDR3 sequence reads: CASRTLDTGELFF. CDR3 nucleotide sequence: TGTGCCAGCAGAACCTTGGACACCGGGGAGCTGTTTTTT. Combining the CDR3 with reference TRBV7-9 and TRBJ2-2 gives the whole variable domain DTGVSQNPRHKITKRGQNVTFRCDPISEHNRLYWYRQTLGQGPEFLTYFQNEAQLEKSRLLSDRFSAERPKGSFSTLEIQRTEQGDSAMYLCASRTLDTGELFFGEGSRLTVL.

In DNA, the CDR3 is TGCGCCAGCAGCCAGCCCACAGGGGCGAACACTGAAGCTTTCTTT. As protein: CASSQPTGANTEAFF. The rearrangement uses TRBV4-1 and TRBJ1-1; 7 nucleotides align to TRBD1. Unmatched junction bases numbered 5, after V lost 3 bases and J lost 1 base. The CDR3 has 15 residues. CDR1 and CDR2 from the germline V gene are MGHRA and YSYEKL.

This clonotype came up a few times. The V call is TRBV24-1, the J call TRBJ2-3; D uncertain. V was trimmed by 8 bases and J by 11 bases, leaving 19 bases between them. The CDR3 runs to 13 residues. Germline V gives CDR1 KGHDR, CDR2 SFDVKD. The CDR3 DNA reads TGTGCCACCACCAGCCCCCCGGACCCCGAGCAGTATTTT. Translating it yields CATTSPPDPEQYF.

In its sample, this clonotype was seen a few times. The genes are TRBV10-3 and TRBJ2-7; D is unresolved. CDR1 ENHRY and CDR2 SYGVKD come from the germline V gene. This CDR3 comprises 14 residues. V dropped 6 bases and J dropped 0 bases, with 12 bases sitting between them. DNA for the CDR3: TGTGCCATCAGCGACCCAGCTGGCTCCTACGAGCAGTACTTC. It is translated as CAISDPAGSYEQYF.

The chain joins TRBV5-6 to TRBJ2-5, with 10 bases aligning to TRBD2. Germline V gene sequence: CDR1 SGHDT, CDR2 YYEEEE. V lost 4 bases to trimming and J lost 7 bases; unmatched junction nucleotides: 10. CDR3 length equals 15 residues. CDR3 sequence: CASSLTSGPAGTQYF. For the CDR3, the DNA is TGTGCCAGCAGCCTGACTAGCGGGCCAGCAGGGACCCAGTACTTC. Full variable domain (remainder filled in from reference TRBV5-6 and TRBJ2-5): DAGVTQSPTHLIKTRGQQVTLRCSPKSGHDTVSWYQQALGQGPQFIFQYYEEEERQRGNFPDRFSGHQFPNYSSELNVNALLLGDSALYLCASSLTSGPAGTQYFGPGTRLLVL.

V is TRBV2 and J is TRBJ1-4; a weak D match, TRBD1 (6 bases). Trimming stripped 6 bases from V and 8 bases from J, with 16 bases between. CDR1 and CDR2 (germline): SNHLY, FYNNEI. The CDR3 is 14 amino acids. The CDR3 DNA reads as TGTGCCAGCAGGGCAAACAGGGTGACCGAAAAACTGTTTTTT. It encodes CASRANRVTEKLFF.

This chain uses TRBV27 with TRBJ2-2, with 7 bases aligning to TRBD2. The length of the CDR3 is 14 residues. Germline CDR1 reads MNHEY; CDR2 reads SMNVEV (reference sequence). V trimming: 5 bases; J trimming: 6 bases; junction bases outside the gene matches: 6. The CDR3 region is CASSGGRASGELFF. The CDR3 bases are TGTGCCAGCAGTGGGGGGAGGGCCTCCGGGGAGCTGTTTTTT.

The chain employs TRBV20-1 and TRBJ2-3; 16 nucleotides line up with TRBD2. Trimming cost V 6 bases and J 6 bases; bases outside gene matches: 12. Looked up from germline, CDR1 is DFQATT and CDR2 is SNEGSKA (reference sequence). The CDR3 consists of 17 residues. The CDR3 nucleotides read TGCAGTGCGGGGACTAGCGGGGGGGGACTGCCGTTCGATACGCAGTATTTT. Translation: CSAGTSGGGLPFDTQYF.

The CDR3 DNA reads TGTGCCAGCAGCGAACGCCGGGACAGGGAGTTCCTTAGCGGCTACACCTTC. Encoded protein: CASSERRDREFLSGYTF. The rearrangement uses TRBV2 and TRBJ1-2; 9 nucleotides align to TRBD1. The V and J ends lost 6 bases and 8 bases, in that order; junction bases with no gene match: 19. The CDR3 is made up of 17 amino acids. CDR1 is SNHLY, CDR2 FYNNEI, per germline. Filled out from reference TRBV2 and TRBJ1-2, the complete variable domain reads EPEVTQTPSHQVTQMGQEVILRCVPISNHLYFYWYRQILGQKVEFLVSFYNNEISEKSEIFDDQFSVERPDGSNFTLKIRSTKLEDSAMYFCASSERRDREFLSGYTFGSGTRLTVV.

This clonotype was seen a few times. The genes are TRBV4-1 and TRBJ2-5; D is uncertain. There are 15 residues in the CDR3. In germline, CDR1 is MGHRA, CDR2 YSYEKL. With 0 bases removed from V and 0 bases from J, the gap between germline ends came to 8 bases. CDR3 in DNA: TGCGCCAGCAGCCAAGACTCCACCGACCAAGAGACCCAGTACTTC. Amino acid sequence: CASSQDSTDQETQYF.

The chain uses TRBV7-9 and TRBJ2-1; D possibly matches TRBD1 or TRBD2 (5 bases each). The germline V and J ends were trimmed by 6 bases and 4 bases, with 22 bases remaining between them. Germline V gives CDR1 SEHNR, CDR2 FQNEAQ (reference sequence). The CDR3 covers 17 residues. The CDR3 DNA reads as TGTGCCAGCAGGTACGATGAACCGGGACCTGGGTACAATGAGCAGTTCTTC. Amino acid sequence: CASRYDEPGPGYNEQFF.

This clonotype was seen only a few times. The CDR3 DNA is TGTGCCAGCAGCGTAGTAGGCGGGCCCCCGTACTTC. Encoded protein: CASSVVGGPPYF. The chain couples TRBV9 to TRBJ2-5, with a possible D match to TRBD2 (5 bases). V lost 0 bases, J lost 13 bases, and 13 bases lay in between. Germline CDR1 reads SGDLS; CDR2 reads YYNGEE. The CDR3 sequence is 12 residues long.

The CDR3 nucleotides read TGTGCCAGCAGCTGGGACAGGGCGCTCTACGAGCAGTACTTC. Translation: CASSWDRALYEQYF. This sequence joins TRBV11-1 and TRBJ2-7; TRBD1 aligns across 9 bases. In germline, CDR1 is SGHAT, CDR2 FQDESV (reference sequence). Losses at the gene ends were 4 bases for V and 3 bases for J; bases not matched to a gene: 4. The CDR3 spans 14 residues.